These 18 T cell receptor beta chains were sequenced from one sample in a study of T cell responses to AZD1222 COVID-19 vaccine. The data were produced by immunoSEQ multiplex PCR, yet TCRdb's version contains in-frame clones alone and is incomplete. This repertoire shows 100,000 to 150,000 clones, 88% found once; its top ten account for 4.5% to 6%. The sequencing used peripheral blood, collected on day 0 of AZD1222 vaccination. The receptors shown here come from an adult in good health.

The chain is built from TRBV11-3 and TRBJ1-1; TRBD1 agrees at 9 bases. The germline CDR1 and CDR2 sequences are SGHNT and YENEEA. With 5 bases clipped from V and 3 bases from J, the junction kept 7 bases outside the gene matches. CDR3 length: 15 amino acids. For the CDR3, the DNA is TGTGCCAGCAGCACATACAGGGGGCGCGACACTGAAGCTTTCTTT. Protein product: CASSTYRGRDTEAFF.

This clone was detected only once. The rearrangement uses TRBV30 and TRBJ2-1, with TRBD2 identical over 12 bases. After removal of 1 base from V and 4 bases from J, the junction contained 2 bases not matched to a gene. Germline CDR1 GTSNPN, CDR2 SVGIG (reference sequence). The CDR3 runs to 15 residues. CDR3 nucleotides: TGTGCCTGGAGTGCCGGGACTAGCGGGTACAATGAGCAGTTCTTC. Amino acids: CAWSAGTSGYNEQFF.

This rearrangement joins TRBV6-6 to TRBJ1-1; D not resolved. Germline loops: CDR1 MNHNY, CDR2 SVGAGI (reference sequence). The V gene lost 7 bases and the J gene lost 5 bases, with 8 bases spanning the gap. This CDR3 has 11 amino acids. The CDR3 sequence: CASKWDTEAFF. The CDR3 bases are TGTGCCAGCAAGTGGGATACTGAAGCTTTCTTT.

The chain joins TRBV2 to TRBJ1-1, with TRBD1 identical over 8 bases. The V segment lost 9 bases and the J segment 2 bases; nucleotides outside the gene matches: 17. The CDR3 sequence is 17 residues long. Germline CDR1 is SNHLY and CDR2 is FYNNEI. This chain's CDR3 is CAREPRDRRTINTEAFF. Here the CDR3 DNA reads TGTGCCAGGGAACCCCGGGACAGGAGAACTATCAACACTGAAGCTTTCTTT.

V is TRBV7-9 and J is TRBJ1-3; no firm D call. Trimming left V 5 bases short and J 0 bases short, with 8 bases between. In germline, CDR1 is SEHNR, CDR2 FQNEAQ (reference sequence). The length of the CDR3 is 14 residues. CDR3 sequence (DNA): TGTGCCAGCAGCCGGCTCAGCTCTGGAAACACCATATATTTT. The encoded protein is CASSRLSSGNTIYF.

This clone was detected only once. The rearrangement joins TRBV28 to TRBJ1-5; 9 positions agree with TRBD1. V shed 4 bases and J 0 bases; nucleotides not matched to a gene: 10. This CDR3 comprises 18 residues. Germline values: CDR1 MDHEN, CDR2 SYDVKM. CDR3 sequence (DNA): TGTGCCAGCAGTTCTTGGACAGGGGCACACTATAGCAATCAGCCCCAGCATTTT. Translation: CASSSWTGAHYSNQPQHF.

This chain links TRBV5-1 with TRBJ2-2; perhaps D is TRBD1 or TRBD2 (5 bases each). Between the trimmed V and J ends, which lost 4 bases and 6 bases, there was a span of 19 bases. The V gene's germline CDR1 is SGHRS and CDR2 YFSETQ. This CDR3 region has 16 residues. CDR3 protein: CASSIRGSPGAGELFF. The DNA of the CDR3 is TGCGCCAGCAGCATTCGGGGCAGCCCTGGGGCCGGGGAGCTGTTTTTT.

This clone was detected many times. The chain has TRBV28 and TRBJ1-1; D remains ambiguous. The germline V gene encodes CDR1 MDHEN and CDR2 SYDVKM. Trimming cost V 6 bases and J 0 bases, with 20 bases left between them. CDR3 length: 17 amino acids. The CDR3: CASSGSSFAMMNTEAFF. CDR3 DNA: TGTGCCAGCAGCGGGAGTTCCTTCGCGATGATGAACACTGAAGCTTTCTTT.

The CDR3 reads CASSSGISTDTQYF. In nucleotides, the CDR3 is TGTGCCAGCAGTTCAGGGATTAGCACAGATACGCAGTATTTT. The V call is TRBV6-2 or TRBV6-3, the J call TRBJ2-3; a possible D gene is TRBD1 (5 bases). V dropped 4 bases and J dropped 0 bases, with 8 bases sitting between them. This CDR3 contains 14 residues. Germline CDR1 and CDR2: MNHEY and SVGEGT.

This chain connects TRBV7-6 to TRBJ2-5; D uncertain. Germline lookup yields CDR1 SGHVS and CDR2 FNYEAQ. V lost 1 base to trimming and J lost 5 bases, with 11 bases between them. This CDR3 has 14 residues. The CDR3 spells CASSLGNGWETQYF. The CDR3 DNA is TGTGCCAGCAGCTTAGGCAACGGGTGGGAGACCCAGTACTTC.

CDR3 sequence: CASRFGGANYGYTF. In DNA form, the CDR3 reads TGTGCCAGCAGGTTCGGAGGGGCTAACTATGGCTACACCTTC. The chain couples TRBV7-2 to TRBJ1-2, with D perhaps matching TRBD1 (5 bases). V dropped 6 bases and J dropped 0 bases, with 11 bases sitting between them. The CDR3 consists of 14 residues. CDR1 and CDR2 from the germline V gene are SGHTA and FQGNSA.

This CDR3 reads CASSDTGGRRPGELFF. CDR3 DNA: TGTGCCAGCAGCGACACAGGGGGCCGGCGCCCCGGGGAGCTGTTTTTT. The chain recombines TRBV7-9 with TRBJ2-2; 9 bases line up with TRBD1. V shed 5 bases and J 6 bases; nucleotides not matched to a gene: 10. The CDR3 consists of 16 residues. The germline gives CDR1 SEHNR, CDR2 FQNEAQ (reference sequence). The full variable domain, completed using reference TRBV7-9 and TRBJ2-2, is DTGVSQNPRHKITKRGQNVTFRCDPISEHNRLYWYRQTLGQGPEFLTYFQNEAQLEKSRLLSDRFSAERPKGSFSTLEIQRTEQGDSAMYLCASSDTGGRRPGELFFGEGSRLTVL.

The chain combines TRBV18 with TRBJ1-6; 7 bases are a match to TRBD1. This CDR3 has 17 amino acids. With V trimmed by 1 base and J by 5 bases, 8 bases remained unmatched. Germline V gene lookup returns CDR1 KGHSH and CDR2 LQKENI. CDR3 residues: CASSPRRGTDDNSPLHF. Written as DNA, the CDR3 is TGTGCCAGCTCACCACGACGAGGGACAGATGATAATTCACCCCTCCACTTT. Using reference TRBV18 and TRBJ1-6 for the parts outside the CDR3, the full variable domain is NAGVMQNPRHLVRRRGQEARLRCSPMKGHSHVYWYRQLPEEGLKFMVYLQKENIIDESGMPKERFSAEFPKEGPSILRIQQVVRGDSAAYFCASSPRRGTDDNSPLHFGNGTRLTVT.

CDR3 loop: CASSPTGADTQYF. The CDR3 region has the DNA TGTGCCAGCAGCCCCACCGGGGCAGATACGCAGTATTTT. The chain recombines TRBV3-1 (or the pseudogene TRBV3-2) with TRBJ2-3; D is perhaps TRBD2 (5 bases). The CDR3 has 13 amino acids. Trimming took 4 bases from V and 4 from J, leaving 9 bases between them. Germline loops: CDR1 LGHDT, CDR2 YNNKEL (reference sequence).

The CDR3 DNA is TGTGCCAGCAGTATACAGGGGTATGAGCAGTTCTTC. Amino acid sequence: CASSIQGYEQFF. The chain is built from TRBV12-3 or TRBV12-4 and TRBJ2-1; TRBD1 matches at 7 bases. CDR3 length equals 12 residues. V was clipped by 5 bases and J by 8 bases; unmatched bases: 3.

Here the CDR3 reads CASSSGQNTEAFF. The CDR3 DNA is TGTGCCAGCAGCTCGGGGCAGAACACTGAAGCTTTCTTT. The rearrangement links TRBV5-6 to TRBJ1-1, with D perhaps matching TRBD1 (5 bases). V was pared by 3 bases and J by 1 base, with 7 bases between. Germline V gene lookup returns CDR1 SGHDT and CDR2 YYEEEE. CDR3 length: 13 residues.

CDR3 sequence: CASTAERWADTQYF. The CDR3 DNA reads TGTGCCAGCACCGCCGAGCGGTGGGCAGATACGCAGTATTTT. The V call is TRBV2, the J call TRBJ2-3, with D possibly TRBD2 on 5 matching bases. CDR1 and CDR2 (germline): SNHLY, FYNNEI. CDR3 length: 14 amino acids. Trimming took 7 bases from V and 4 from J, leaving 15 bases between them.

The chain couples TRBV19 to TRBJ2-3; D is tentatively TRBD1 or TRBD2 (7 bases each). The germline CDR1 and CDR2 sequences are LNHDA and SQIVND (reference sequence). This CDR3 has 14 residues. Trimming removed 3 bases from V and 6 bases from J, with 13 bases in between. The CDR3 is CASSMGRGGDTQYF. The CDR3 DNA follows: TGTGCCAGTAGTATGGGCAGGGGGGGGGATACGCAGTATTTT.